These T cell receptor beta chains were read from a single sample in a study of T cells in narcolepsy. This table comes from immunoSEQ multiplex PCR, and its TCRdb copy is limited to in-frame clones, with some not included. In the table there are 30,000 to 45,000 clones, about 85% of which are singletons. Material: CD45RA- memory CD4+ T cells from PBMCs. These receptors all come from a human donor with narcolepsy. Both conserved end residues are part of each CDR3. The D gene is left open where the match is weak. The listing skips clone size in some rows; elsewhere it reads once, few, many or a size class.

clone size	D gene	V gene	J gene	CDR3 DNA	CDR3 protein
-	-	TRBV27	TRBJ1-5	TGTGCCAGCAGCTACCTGGGAAGCAATCAGCCCCAGCATTTT	CASSYLGSNQPQHF
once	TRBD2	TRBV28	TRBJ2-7	TGTGCCAGCAGTTTTTTGCTAGCGGGGGGCTACGAGCAGTACTTC	CASSFLLAGGYEQYF
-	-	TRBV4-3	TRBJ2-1	TGCGCCAGCAGCCAAGATGCGGGGACGAATTACAATGAGCAGTTCTTC	CASSQDAGTNYNEQFF
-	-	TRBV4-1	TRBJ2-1	TGCGCCAGCAGCCATGCACGGGGGACGGATTTTGCTGTACAGTTCTTC	CASSHARGTDFAVQFF
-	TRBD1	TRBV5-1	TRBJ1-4	TGCGCCAGTAGGACAGGGGATGAAGAAAAACTGTTTTTT	CASRTGDEEKLFF
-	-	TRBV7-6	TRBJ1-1	TGTGCCAGCAGCTCCCCGGCCCAGCCTGAAGCTTTCTTT	CASSSPAQPEAFF
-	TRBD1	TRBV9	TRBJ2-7	TGTGCCAGCAGCGCCACCACAGGGGCGGCCGAGCAGTACTTC	CASSATTGAAEQYF
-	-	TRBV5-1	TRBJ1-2	TGCGCCAGCAGCCAGGCCGGGACCCCAGACTATGGCTACACCTTC	CASSQAGTPDYGYTF
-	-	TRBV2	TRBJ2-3	TGTGCCAGCAACCGAAATCCCACAGATACGCAGTATTTT	CASNRNPTDTQYF
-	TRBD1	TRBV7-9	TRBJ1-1	TGTGCCAGCAGCTTAGGGGTGACAGGGGATTCACCTTTCTTT	CASSLGVTGDSPFF
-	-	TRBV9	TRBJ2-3	TGTGCCAGCAGCCCCCAAACAACCGATACGCAGTATTTT	CASSPQTTDTQYF
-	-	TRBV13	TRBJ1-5	TGTGCCAGCAGCAAACCCGTCGTTCGGGGTAGTCAGCCCCAGCATTTT	CASSKPVVRGSQPQHF
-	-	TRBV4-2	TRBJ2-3	TGTGCCAGCAGCCAAGAGGGGAGCACAGATACGCAGTATTTT	CASSQEGSTDTQYF
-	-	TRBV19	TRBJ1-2	TGTGCCAGTAGTATAGATAAGGCCAGCCTTTTTTATGGCTACACCTTC	CASSIDKASLFYGYTF